This note documents a single TCR beta chain sequence. The antigen is not known. The sample comes from a study of metastatic and nonmetastatic thyroid tumors. TCRdb redid the clone calls on the PCR reads using MiXCR. Here the sample spans fewer than 4,500 clones, 35% being singletons. Study-wide results and caveats: Malignant thyroid tumors reportedly exceeded benign nodules significantly in TCR beta diversity, with the difference appearing in blood and tumor.

The CDR3 loop spans 13 amino acids. Germline CDR1 and CDR2: SEHNR and FQNEAQ (reference sequence). V lost 0 bases and J lost 6, with 9 bases in between. Patients were all untreated before their thyroid surgery. Sequencing used adjacent normal tissue. The clonotype originates from a male donor with papillary thyroid cancer or a benign thyroid nodule (not recorded which). Some clones in this sample may be carry-over from other donors' samples. The genes are TRBV7-9 and TRBJ2-7, with no clear D. The CDR3 DNA sequence: TGTGCCAGCAGCTTAGCACATAGGGTCGAGCAGTACTTC. Encoded protein: CASSLAHRVEQYF.